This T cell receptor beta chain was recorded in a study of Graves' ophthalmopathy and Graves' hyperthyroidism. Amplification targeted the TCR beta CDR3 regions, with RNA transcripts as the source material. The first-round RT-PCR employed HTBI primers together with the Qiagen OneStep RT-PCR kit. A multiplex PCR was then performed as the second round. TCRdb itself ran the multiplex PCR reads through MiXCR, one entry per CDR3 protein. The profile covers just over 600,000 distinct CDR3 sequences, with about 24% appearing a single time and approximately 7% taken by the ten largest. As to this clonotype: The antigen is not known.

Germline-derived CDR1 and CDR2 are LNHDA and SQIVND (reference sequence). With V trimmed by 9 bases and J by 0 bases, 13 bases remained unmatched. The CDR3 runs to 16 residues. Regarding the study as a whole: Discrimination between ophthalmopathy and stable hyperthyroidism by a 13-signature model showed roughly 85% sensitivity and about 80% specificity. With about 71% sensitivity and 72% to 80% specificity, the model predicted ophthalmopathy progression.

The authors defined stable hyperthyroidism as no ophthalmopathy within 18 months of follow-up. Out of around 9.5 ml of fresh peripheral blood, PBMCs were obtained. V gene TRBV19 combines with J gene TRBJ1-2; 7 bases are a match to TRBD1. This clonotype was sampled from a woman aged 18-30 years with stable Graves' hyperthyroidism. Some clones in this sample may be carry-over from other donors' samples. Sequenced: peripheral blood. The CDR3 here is CASLRKDRWANYGYTF. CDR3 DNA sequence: TGTGCCAGCCTTCGAAAGGACAGGTGGGCTAACTATGGCTACACCTTC.